Sequencing of this TCR beta chain was carried out in a study of blood T cell repertoires in COVID-19. TCRdb keeps only in-frame clones here, not all; method: immunoSEQ multiplex PCR. The table lists about 120,000 clones, 80% of them singletons, with 1.9% in the top ten. Germline trimming cut 0 bases from V and 7 bases from J; bases unmatched to any gene: 5. Germline lookup yields CDR1 LGHNA and CDR2 YNFKEQ. CDR3 length: 15 residues. Many counts were recorded for this clone. The sequence was collected from a man aged 70-80 years with acute or convalescent COVID-19. This chain joins TRBV4-2 and TRBJ1-5; 8 bases map to TRBD1. Sequencing was done on a sample of peripheral blood. This chain's CDR3 is CASSQDRGHGQPQHF. CDR3 DNA: TGTGCCAGCAGCCAAGACAGGGGGCACGGCCAGCCCCAGCATTTT.